This T cell receptor beta chain was sequenced during a study of tumor-infiltrating lymphocytes in localized non-small cell lung cancer. Concerning this clone: Its antigen is undetermined.

The junction had 7 bases not matched to a gene; V was cut back by 4 bases and J by 5 bases. The germline V gene encodes CDR1 MNHEY and CDR2 SMNVEV (reference sequence). The CDR3 consists of 15 residues. Study-wide results and limits: Not all patients were TCR sequenced, owing to tissue quantity. No T-cell fraction difference was seen between IM1 and IM2 tumors.

The assay was immunoSEQ multiplex PCR, and TCRdb's table has in-frame clones only and misses some. The table shows about 14,000 clones, with more than 65% occurring only once. Sequencing was done on a sample of lung tumor tissue. J is TRBJ2-5 and V is TRBV27; 10 nucleotides agree with TRBD2. The TCR originated in a human donor with non-small cell lung cancer. The CDR3 nucleotides are TGTGCCAGCAGTTACGCACTAGCGGGATCGGAGACCCAGTACTTC. Amino acid sequence: CASSYALAGSETQYF.